These T cell receptor beta chains were read from a single sample in a study of cytomegalovirus exposure and HLA in healthy donors. Only in-frame clones appear in the TCRdb table, and some are missing; sequencing was by immunoSEQ multiplex PCR. In the table there are 80,000 to 95,000 clones, 75% to 80% of which are singletons. The specimen was PBMCs. Receptors originate from a female donor in good health and CMV-seronegative. The CDR3 runs from the conserved cysteine through the conserved F or W. The D gene is left open where the match is weak. Part of the rows lack a size; the others show once, few, many or a class for expanded clones.

CDR3aa | CDR3nt | d_gene | j_gene | abundance | v_gene
CASSPRNPGEKLFF | TGTGCCAGCAGCCCGCGGAATCCGGGTGAAAAACTGTTTTTT | . | TRBJ1-4 | . | TRBV28
CASSFRGVGTDTQYF | TGTGCCAGCAGCTTTCGCGGTGTGGGCACAGATACGCAGTATTTT | . | TRBJ2-3 | . | TRBV5-6
CASSLAGVSPLHF | TGTGCCAGCAGCTTGGCGGGGGTCTCACCCCTCCACTTT | . | TRBJ1-6 | . | TRBV5-4
CASSVVRSRNTEAFF | TGTGCCAGCAGCGTAGTGAGGAGTAGGAACACTGAAGCTTTCTTT | . | TRBJ1-1 | . | TRBV9
CASSSYRERDTEAFF | TGTGCCAGCTCCTCCTACAGGGAAAGGGACACTGAAGCTTTCTTT | . | TRBJ1-1 | few | TRBV18
CASRRSSGESYPGELFF | TGTGCCAGCAGACGATCTAGCGGGGAGAGTTATCCCGGGGAGCTGTTTTTT | TRBD2 | TRBJ2-2 | medium-sized | TRBV7-9
CASSFRQGNAYNEQFF | TGCGCCAGCAGCTTTCGACAGGGGAACGCCTACAATGAGCAGTTCTTC | TRBD1 | TRBJ2-1 | . | TRBV5-1
CASREGSAYEQYF | TGTGCCAGTCGGGAGGGTTCAGCCTACGAGCAGTACTTC | TRBD2 | TRBJ2-7 | . | TRBV18
CASKTGEGTDTQYF | TGTGCCAGCAAGACAGGGGAGGGGACAGATACGCAGTATTTT | . | TRBJ2-3 | few | TRBV27
CASSPPRQEPYGYTF | TGTGCCAGCAGTCCCCCCCGACAGGAGCCCTATGGCTACACCTTC | . | TRBJ1-2 | . | TRBV28
CTSSHALGQGSEAFF | TGCACCAGCAGCCACGCGCTGGGACAGGGCTCTGAAGCTTTCTTT | . | TRBJ1-1 | once | TRBV1
CASTLGGTGNYGYTF | TGTGCCAGCACCCTGGGGGGGACAGGGAACTATGGCTACACCTTC | TRBD1 | TRBJ1-2 | . | TRBV28
CASSLDRETQYF | TGTGCCAGCAGCTTAGATAGAGAGACCCAGTACTTC | . | TRBJ2-5 | . | TRBV7-8
CASSGGTGAYGYTF | TGTGCCAGCAGTGGGGGGACAGGCGCCTATGGCTACACCTTC | TRBD1 | TRBJ1-2 | . | TRBV2
CASSVESPSTLDTQYF | TGTGCCAGCAGCGTAGAATCGCCTAGTACCCTAGATACGCAGTATTTT | . | TRBJ2-3 | . | TRBV9
CASSSIGSGGAEKLFF | TGTGCCAGCAGCTCTATAGGATCAGGGGGCGCAGAAAAACTGTTTTTT | TRBD1 | TRBJ1-4 | few | TRBV7-9
CASSSFGTSENEQYF | TGTGCCAGCAGCTCCTTTGGGACTAGCGAGAACGAGCAGTACTTC | TRBD2 | TRBJ2-7 | . | TRBV5-4
CASSLGLAGDEQYF | TGTGCTAGCAGCTTAGGACTAGCGGGAGACGAGCAGTACTTC | TRBD2 | TRBJ2-7 | few | TRBV7-7
CSVERQGVEETQYF | TGCAGCGTTGAAAGACAGGGGGTGGAAGAGACCCAGTACTTC | TRBD1 | TRBJ2-5 | . | TRBV29-1
CASSDSASRGTGELFF | TGTGCCAGCAGTGACTCGGCTAGTAGGGGCACCGGGGAGCTGTTTTTT | . | TRBJ2-2 | many | TRBV6-4
CSVAANYGYTF | TGCAGCGTCGCGGCTAACTATGGCTACACCTTC | . | TRBJ1-2 | . | TRBV29-1
CASSGTALYNEQFF | TGTGCCAGCTCGGGTACAGCCCTTTACAATGAGCAGTTCTTC | . | TRBJ2-1 | . | TRBV18
CASSPDRGPTFYGYTF | TGTGCCAGCAGCCCTGACAGGGGACCAACCTTCTATGGCTACACCTTC | TRBD1 | TRBJ1-2 | once | TRBV28
CASSGRPQETQYF | TGTGCCAGCAGCGGCCGTCCCCAAGAGACCCAGTACTTC | . | TRBJ2-5 | . | TRBV7-6
CASSLEQGGSGNTIYF | TGTGCCAGCTCACTCGAACAGGGCGGCTCTGGAAACACCATATATTTT | . | TRBJ1-3 | once | TRBV18
CATSEPGQNYGYTF | TGTGCCACCAGCGAACCGGGACAAAACTATGGCTACACCTTC | . | TRBJ1-2 | once | TRBV15
CASPPLSGRDGNEQFF | TGTGCCAGCCCACCTCTTAGCGGGAGGGACGGCAATGAGCAGTTCTTC | TRBD2 | TRBJ2-1 | . | TRBV6-4
CASNGGGSQPQHF | TGTGCCAGCAACGGTGGGGGGAGTCAGCCCCAGCATTTT | . | TRBJ1-5 | . | TRBV28
CASISPSGQGYEQYF | TGTGCCAGCATTAGCCCATCGGGACAGGGGTACGAGCAGTACTTC | TRBD1 | TRBJ2-7 | once | TRBV6-5
CASSGYRGHVNQPQHF | TGTGCCAGCAGTGGTTACAGGGGGCACGTCAATCAGCCCCAGCATTTT | TRBD1 | TRBJ1-5 | . | TRBV28
CASSSRTWRRNEQFF | TGTGCCAGCAGCTCCCGGACTTGGCGACGCAATGAGCAGTTCTTC | . | TRBJ2-1 | . | TRBV7-9
CASSLLGWGRNTEAFF | TGTGCCAGCAGCTTATTGGGGTGGGGGCGGAACACTGAAGCTTTCTTT | . | TRBJ1-1 | . | TRBV13
CASSPLTSTDQNSYEQYF | TGTGCCAGCTCACCCCTCACCAGTACCGATCAAAACTCCTACGAGCAGTACTTC | . | TRBJ2-7 | . | TRBV18
CASSRGKAGNTIYF | TGTGCCAGCAGTCGAGGGAAGGCTGGAAACACCATATATTTT | . | TRBJ1-3 | . | TRBV6-5
CASSAPSSQETQYF | TGTGCCAGCAGTGCCCCCTCTAGCCAAGAGACCCAGTACTTC | . | TRBJ2-5 | . | TRBV25-1
CASSPSSYEQYF | TGTGCCAGCAGCCCGAGCTCCTACGAGCAGTACTTC | . | TRBJ2-7 | few | TRBV7-2
CASSLVGGLSTGELFF | TGTGCCAGCAGTTTAGTCGGGGGGCTGTCCACCGGGGAGCTGTTTTTT | . | TRBJ2-2 | . | TRBV28
CASSPIGSSYEQYF | TGTGCCAGCAGTCCAATCGGGAGCTCCTACGAGCAGTACTTC | . | TRBJ2-7 | once | TRBV6-5
CSGGGGPETQYF | TGCAGCGGCGGGGGAGGGCCAGAGACCCAGTACTTC | TRBD2 | TRBJ2-5 | . | TRBV29-1
CASSQDDQGGSYEQYF | TGCGCCAGCAGCCAAGATGACCAGGGGGGCTCCTACGAGCAGTACTTC | . | TRBJ2-7 | . | TRBV4-3
CASSFGGVVAGDEQFF | TGTGCCAGCAGCTTTGGCGGGGTGGTGGCGGGCGATGAGCAGTTCTTC | . | TRBJ2-1 | few | TRBV5-6
CASSPRGTEANYGYTF | TGTGCCAGCAGTCCACGCGGGACAGAAGCTAACTATGGCTACACCTTC | TRBD1 | TRBJ1-2 | . | TRBV27
CASSWSDGYNQPQHF | TGTGCCAGCAGTTGGAGCGACGGCTACAATCAGCCCCAGCATTTT | . | TRBJ1-5 | . | TRBV6-1
CASMGGSYNSPLHF | TGTGCCAGCATGGGGGGCTCCTATAATTCACCCCTCCACTTT | . | TRBJ1-6 | once | TRBV2
CASSATGGAYNEQFF | TGTGCCAGCAGCGCGACAGGGGGGGCCTACAATGAGCAGTTCTTC | TRBD1 | TRBJ2-1 | . | TRBV7-8
CASSIAVRAHEQYF | TGTGCCAGTAGTATAGCGGTCAGGGCCCACGAGCAGTACTTC | . | TRBJ2-7 | . | TRBV19
CASSLGLSGGYNEQFF | TGTGCCAGCAGCTTAGGTCTGAGCGGGGGCTACAATGAGCAGTTCTTC | TRBD2 | TRBJ2-1 | . | TRBV11-2
CASNAGLAGGPSYEQYF | TGTGCCAGCAACGCCGGGCTAGCGGGAGGGCCTTCCTACGAGCAGTACTTC | TRBD2 | TRBJ2-7 | . | TRBV13
CASSQLRVSTDTQYF | TGCGCCAGCAGCCAGCTCAGGGTTAGCACAGATACGCAGTATTTT | . | TRBJ2-3 | . | TRBV4-1
CASKPLVDSSYEQYF | TGTGCCAGCAAACCCTTGGTTGACAGTTCCTACGAGCAGTACTTC | . | TRBJ2-7 | . | TRBV14
CASSFHYRGTNEKLFF | TGTGCCAGCAGCTTTCATTATCGGGGGACTAATGAAAAACTGTTTTTT | . | TRBJ1-4 | . | TRBV7-9
CASSGILGQGRGGYTF | TGTGCCAGCAGCGGTATCCTGGGACAGGGAAGAGGCGGCTACACCTTC | TRBD1 | TRBJ1-2 | . | TRBV9
CASSWGGSTDTQYF | TGTGCCAGCAGTTGGGGGGGTAGCACAGATACGCAGTATTTT | TRBD2 | TRBJ2-3 | once | TRBV28
CASSLLWDREEGYTF | TGTGCCAGCAGCTTGCTTTGGGACAGGGAGGAAGGCTACACCTTC | TRBD1 | TRBJ1-2 | . | TRBV5-4